This entry features one T cell receptor (beta chain) sequence. The antigen is unknown. Treatment noted: oral pan-JAK inhibitor, 5-10 mg twice daily. As the sequencing template, cDNA was produced by extracting RNA and reverse transcribing it. Libraries were prepared by immunoSEQ multiplex PCR; TCRdb keeps only in-frame clonotypes and omits some of them. The sample contains more than 95,000 clones, roughly 55% of which appear only once. CDR3 size: 13 residues. CDR1 and CDR2 (germline): SQVTM, ANQGSEA. V lost 6 bases and J lost 2, with 11 bases in between. The data originate from a study of CD8+ T cells in alopecia areata. Overall study context: Twice a day, 5 to 10 mg of oral tofacitinib was administered to treated patients. Broader study findings: For lesional scalp, especially alopecia totalis/universalis, clonality was higher than in normal scalp. One nonresponder makes the tie between baseline CD8+ expansion and response uncertain. Patients showed less clear TCR sequence sharing than mice, possibly partly because of HLA diversity.

This sequence was found in a human donor with alopecia areata. Sequenced here: CD4+ T cells sorted from blood, sampled at week 4, from a patient treated with tofacitinib. The genes are TRBV29-1 and TRBJ2-1; no definite D call. CDR3 residues: CSVSRQPYNEQFF. In DNA, the CDR3 is TGCAGCGTCTCGAGGCAGCCCTACAATGAGCAGTTCTTC.